Below, 16 T cell receptor beta chains from the same sample are listed, as sequenced in a study of cytomegalovirus exposure and HLA in healthy donors. The PCR contained 60 Vbeta and 13 Jbeta primers. Measured with immunoSEQ multiplex PCR; TCRdb has only the in-frame clones, and not every one. This table has 90,000 to 110,000 clones, about 78% appearing once. Sample: PBMCs. The origin of the receptors is a man aged 30-40 years in good health and CMV-seronegative.

This clone was found a few times. The chain joins TRBV7-9 to TRBJ2-1; TRBD2 is a possible D gene (6 bases). The CDR3 totals 12 residues. Per germline, CDR1 SEHNR and CDR2 FQNEAQ (reference sequence). V was trimmed by 5 bases and J by 7 bases, leaving 9 bases between them. The CDR3 DNA reads TGTGCCAGCAGCGCGCGGGGTAATGAGCAGTTCTTC. Translation: CASSARGNEQFF.

The CDR3 DNA is TGTGCCAGCAGCTTAGGCCGGGTATCCTACGAGCAGTACTTC. Encoded protein: CASSLGRVSYEQYF. The gene calls are TRBV13 and TRBJ2-5; D ambiguous. The DNA matches TRBJ2-7 better at its end, which makes the J call doubtful. Germline V gene lookup returns CDR1 PRHDT and CDR2 FYEKMQ (reference sequence). This CDR3 has 14 amino acids.

The V and J genes are TRBV7-9 and TRBJ2-5; weak D call: TRBD1 (5 bases). Germline CDR1 SEHNR, CDR2 FQNEAQ (reference sequence). The CDR3 totals 12 residues. Between the trimmed V and J ends, which lost 4 bases and 7 bases, there was a span of 10 bases. CDR3 sequence (DNA): TGTGCCAGCAGCTCTCCAGGGCGGACCCAGTACTTC. This encodes CASSSPGRTQYF.

This chain connects TRBV4-3 to TRBJ1-2; D ambiguous. CDR3 length equals 16 residues. Trimming removed 1 base from V and 6 bases from J, with 18 bases in between. Germline CDR1 reads LGHNA; CDR2 reads YSLEER. CDR3 coding DNA: TGCGCCAGCAGCCAAGTCCCCACGCAACTACTTCATGGCTACACCTTC. This gives the protein CASSQVPTQLLHGYTF.

The chain links TRBV4-3 to TRBJ1-2, with no clear D. This CDR3 contains 15 residues. Per the germline V gene, CDR1 is LGHNA and CDR2 is YSLEER. Trimming pared 1 base from V and 2 bases from J, leaving 11 bases between. CDR3 bases: TGCGCCAGCAGCCAAGGACCCCCGGGAAACTATGGCTACACCTTC. Amino acid sequence: CASSQGPPGNYGYTF.

The J gene is TRBJ1-2, the V gene TRBV5-8; 10 nucleotides match TRBD1. The CDR3 extends over 14 amino acids. The V gene's germline CDR1 is SGHTS and CDR2 YDEGEE. The V gene end was trimmed by 3 bases and the J gene end by 2 bases; junction bases not matched to a gene: 1. CDR3 amino acids: CASSSGQGNYGYTF. The DNA of the CDR3 is TGTGCCAGCAGCTCGGGACAGGGGAACTATGGCTACACCTTC.

This sequence joins TRBV19 and TRBJ2-1; tentatively, D is TRBD1 (5 bases). The germline V and J ends were trimmed by 2 bases and 3 bases, with 14 bases remaining between them. The CDR3 totals 16 residues. CDR1 and CDR2 from the germline V gene are LNHDA and SQIVND (reference sequence). The CDR3 region is CASSISVGRNYNEQFF. The CDR3 region has the DNA TGTGCCAGTAGTATATCGGTGGGGCGGAACTACAATGAGCAGTTCTTC.

The genes are TRBV19 and TRBJ1-5; possibly TRBD1 for D (5 bases). Trimming took 4 bases from V and 0 from J, leaving 10 bases between them. The CDR3 spans 15 residues. Germline V lookup: CDR1 LNHDA, CDR2 SQIVND (reference sequence). CDR3 nucleotides: TGTGCCAGTAGTACCCAGGGCTATAGCAATCAGCCCCAGCATTTT. It codes for CASSTQGYSNQPQHF.

The J gene is TRBJ1-2, the V gene TRBV7-2; 10 bases match TRBD1. The V segment lost 5 bases and the J segment 6 bases; nucleotides outside the gene matches: 3. The germline CDR1 and CDR2 sequences are SGHTA and FQGNSA. The CDR3 is 13 residues long. CDR3 protein: CASSPGQGDGYTF. In DNA form, the CDR3 reads TGTGCCAGCAGCCCCGGACAGGGGGATGGCTACACCTTC.

This chain links TRBV4-1 with TRBJ2-3; D call uncertain. From germline, CDR1 is MGHRA and CDR2 YSYEKL. The CDR3 has 15 residues. The germline V and J ends were trimmed by 0 bases and 5 bases, with 12 bases remaining between them. DNA of the CDR3: TGCGCCAGCAGCCAAGAGTTTAGCAGTATAGATACGCAGTATTTT. This translates into CASSQEFSSIDTQYF.

The rearrangement uses TRBV11-2 and TRBJ2-1; tentative D call: TRBD1 (6 bases). Per germline, CDR1 SGHAT and CDR2 FQNNGV. This CDR3 contains 14 residues. Between the trimmed V and J ends, which lost 0 bases and 7 bases, there was a span of 10 bases. This CDR3 is CASSLEPRGNEQFF. The DNA for the CDR3 is TGTGCCAGCAGCTTAGAACCAAGGGGGAATGAGCAGTTCTTC. The full variable domain, its missing parts supplied by reference TRBV11-2 and TRBJ2-1, is EAGVAQSPRYKIIEKRQSVAFWCNPISGHATLYWYQQILGQGPKLLIQFQNNGVVDDSQLPKDRFSAERLKGVDSTLKIQPAKLEDSAVYLCASSLEPRGNEQFFGPGTRLTVL.

This clone was detected only once. The J gene is TRBJ1-2, the V gene TRBV6-1; D is unresolved. The CDR3 covers 15 residues. From germline, CDR1 is MNHNS and CDR2 SASEGT. V lost 7 bases and J 4 bases, leaving 19 bases between the germline ends. The CDR3 nucleotides are TGTGCCAGCAAGAAAGAGAGGGATCATGGCTATGGCTACACCTTC. It codes for CASKKERDHGYGYTF.

The chain links TRBV5-4 to TRBJ2-3, with D perhaps TRBD2 (6 bases). The CDR3 has 13 amino acids. Trimming removed 4 bases from V and 2 bases from J, with 8 bases in between. Germline V gene data show CDR1 as SGHNT and CDR2 as YYREEE (reference sequence). The CDR3, as DNA: TGTGCCAGCAGCGCGGGGACCACAGATACGCAGTATTTT. Protein: CASSAGTTDTQYF.

The rearrangement uses TRBV5-1 and TRBJ1-2, with D possibly TRBD1 on 6 matching bases. Trimming removed 3 bases from V and 2 bases from J, with 17 bases in between. CDR1 and CDR2 from the germline V gene are SGHRS and YFSETQ. This CDR3 has 16 residues. CDR3 sequence reads: CASSWGGQGGNYGYTF. The DNA for the CDR3 is TGCGCCAGCAGCTGGGGGGGCCAGGGAGGGAACTATGGCTACACCTTC.

The chain uses TRBV9 and TRBJ1-3; tentative D call: TRBD1 (5 bases). The CDR3 sequence is 16 residues long. Germline V gene data show CDR1 as SGDLS and CDR2 as YYNGEE. V was cut by 0 bases and J by 8 bases, with 18 bases left in between. CDR3 residues: CASSVAGVGGPHTIYF. In nucleotides, the CDR3 is TGTGCCAGCAGCGTAGCGGGTGTGGGGGGTCCGCACACCATATATTTT.

This chain joins TRBV5-1 and TRBJ2-5, with 9 bases fitting TRBD1. The CDR3 length is 14 residues. Per the germline V gene, CDR1 is SGHRS and CDR2 is YFSETQ. J lost 7 bases, V lost 4 bases, and 8 bases had no gene match. CDR3 protein: CASSLGGQGGTQYF. CDR3 bases: TGCGCCAGCAGCCTGGGGGGACAGGGTGGGACCCAGTACTTC.